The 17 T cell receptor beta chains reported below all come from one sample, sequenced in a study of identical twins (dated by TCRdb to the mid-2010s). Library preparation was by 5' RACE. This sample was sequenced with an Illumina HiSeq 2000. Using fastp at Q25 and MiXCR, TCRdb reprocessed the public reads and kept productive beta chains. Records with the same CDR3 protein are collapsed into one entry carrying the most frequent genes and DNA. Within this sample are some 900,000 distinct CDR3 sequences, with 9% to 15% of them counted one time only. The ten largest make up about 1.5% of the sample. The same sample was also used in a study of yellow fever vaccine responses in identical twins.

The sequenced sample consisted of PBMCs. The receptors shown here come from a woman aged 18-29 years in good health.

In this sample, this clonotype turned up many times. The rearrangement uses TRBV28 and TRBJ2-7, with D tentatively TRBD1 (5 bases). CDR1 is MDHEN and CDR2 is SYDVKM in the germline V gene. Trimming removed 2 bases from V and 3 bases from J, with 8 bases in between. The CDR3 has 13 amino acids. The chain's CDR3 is CASSLGADYEQYF. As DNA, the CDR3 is TGTGCCAGCAGTTTAGGGGCTGACTACGAGCAGTACTTC. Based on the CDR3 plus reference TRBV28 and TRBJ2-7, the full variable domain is DVKVTQSSRYLVKRTGEKVFLECVQDMDHENMFWYRQDPGLGLRLIYFSYDVKMKEKGDIPEGYSVSREKKERFSLILESASTNQTSMYLCASSLGADYEQYFGPGTRLTVT.

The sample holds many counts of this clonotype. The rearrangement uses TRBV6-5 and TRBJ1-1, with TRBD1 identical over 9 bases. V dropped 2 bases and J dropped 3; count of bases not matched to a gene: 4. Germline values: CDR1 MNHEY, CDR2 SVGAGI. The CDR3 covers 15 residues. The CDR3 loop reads CASSYRDRADTEAFF. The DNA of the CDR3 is TGTGCCAGCAGTTACCGGGACAGGGCCGACACTGAAGCTTTCTTT.

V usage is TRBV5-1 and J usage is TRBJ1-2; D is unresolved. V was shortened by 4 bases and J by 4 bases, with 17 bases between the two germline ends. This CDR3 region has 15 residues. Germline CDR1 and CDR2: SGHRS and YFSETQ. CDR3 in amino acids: CASSPPVASGYGYTF. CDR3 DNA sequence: TGCGCCAGCAGCCCCCCAGTGGCGTCGGGCTATGGCTACACCTTC.

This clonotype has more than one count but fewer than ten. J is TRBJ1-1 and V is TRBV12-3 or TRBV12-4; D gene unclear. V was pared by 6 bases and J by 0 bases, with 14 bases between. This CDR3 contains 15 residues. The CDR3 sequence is CASRGRHPLNTEAFF. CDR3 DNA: TGTGCCAGCAGGGGTCGACACCCTTTGAACACTGAAGCTTTCTTT.

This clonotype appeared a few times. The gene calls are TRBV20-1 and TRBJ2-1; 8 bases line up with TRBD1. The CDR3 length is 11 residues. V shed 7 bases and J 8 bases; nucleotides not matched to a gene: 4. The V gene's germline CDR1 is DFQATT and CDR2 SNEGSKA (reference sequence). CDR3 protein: CSGLQGDEQFF. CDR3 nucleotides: TGCAGTGGGTTACAGGGGGATGAGCAGTTCTTC.

CDR3 nucleotide sequence: TGTGCCAGCAGCCCTACAGGGGGCTCGAACACCGGGGAGCTGTTTTTT. Encoded protein: CASSPTGGSNTGELFF. The chain carries TRBV7-6 and TRBJ2-2; 9 positions match TRBD1. The CDR3 spans 16 residues. Germline V gene data show CDR1 as SGHVS and CDR2 as FNYEAQ. The junction had 4 bases not matched to a gene; V was cut back by 5 bases and J by 0 bases.

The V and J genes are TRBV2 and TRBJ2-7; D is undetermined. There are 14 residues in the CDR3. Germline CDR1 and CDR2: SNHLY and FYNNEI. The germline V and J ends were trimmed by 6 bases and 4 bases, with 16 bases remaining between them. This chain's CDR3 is CASSPDLLRYEQYV. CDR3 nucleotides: TGTGCCAGCAGCCCTGACCTGTTACGATACGAGCAGTACGTC.

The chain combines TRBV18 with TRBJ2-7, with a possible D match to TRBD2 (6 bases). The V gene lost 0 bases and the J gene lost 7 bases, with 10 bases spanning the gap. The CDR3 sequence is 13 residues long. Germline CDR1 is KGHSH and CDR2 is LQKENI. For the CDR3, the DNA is TGTGCCAGCTCACCACCCGGGGGAGGTGAGCAGTACGTC. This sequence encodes CASSPPGGGEQYV.

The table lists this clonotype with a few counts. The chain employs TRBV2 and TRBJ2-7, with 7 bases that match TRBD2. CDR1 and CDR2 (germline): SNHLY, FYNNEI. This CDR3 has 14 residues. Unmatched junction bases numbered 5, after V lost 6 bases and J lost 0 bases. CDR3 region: CASRSRTSSYEQYF. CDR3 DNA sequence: TGTGCCAGCAGGAGTAGGACTAGCTCCTACGAGCAGTACTTC. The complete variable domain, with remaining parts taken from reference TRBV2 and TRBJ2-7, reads EPEVTQTPSHQVTQMGQEVILRCVPISNHLYFYWYRQILGQKVEFLVSFYNNEISEKSEIFDDQFSVERPDGSNFTLKIRSTKLEDSAMYFCASRSRTSSYEQYFGPGTRLTVT.

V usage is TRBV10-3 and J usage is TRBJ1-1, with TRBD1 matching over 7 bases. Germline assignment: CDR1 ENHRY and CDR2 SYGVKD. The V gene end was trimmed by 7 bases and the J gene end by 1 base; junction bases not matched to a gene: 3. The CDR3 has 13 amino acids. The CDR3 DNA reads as TGTGCCATCACCGGACAGGAGAACACTGAAGCTTTCTTT. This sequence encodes CAITGQENTEAFF.

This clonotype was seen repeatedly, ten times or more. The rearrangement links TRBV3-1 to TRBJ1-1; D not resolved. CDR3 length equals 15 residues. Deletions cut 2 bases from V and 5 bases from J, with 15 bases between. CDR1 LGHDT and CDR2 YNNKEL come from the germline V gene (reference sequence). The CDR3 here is CASSQRARFGTEAFF. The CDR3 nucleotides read TGTGCCAGCAGCCAAAGGGCGCGTTTCGGGACTGAAGCTTTCTTT.

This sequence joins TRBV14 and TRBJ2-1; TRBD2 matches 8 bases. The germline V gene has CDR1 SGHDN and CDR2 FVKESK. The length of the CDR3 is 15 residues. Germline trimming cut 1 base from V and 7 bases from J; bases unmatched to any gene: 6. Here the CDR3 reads CASSQGGTRWNEQFF. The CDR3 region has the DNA TGTGCCAGCAGCCAAGGTGGGACTAGGTGGAATGAGCAGTTCTTC.

CDR3 nucleotides: TGTGCCAGCAGTGAATACCCCTTGGACAGTTTGTATGGCTACACCTTC. Translated, it gives CASSEYPLDSLYGYTF. The gene calls are TRBV25-1 and TRBJ1-2; possibly TRBD1 for D (6 bases). The V end was cut by 0 bases, the J end by 5 bases, with 16 bases between. The germline V gene encodes CDR1 MGHDK and CDR2 SYGVNS. This CDR3 region has 16 residues.

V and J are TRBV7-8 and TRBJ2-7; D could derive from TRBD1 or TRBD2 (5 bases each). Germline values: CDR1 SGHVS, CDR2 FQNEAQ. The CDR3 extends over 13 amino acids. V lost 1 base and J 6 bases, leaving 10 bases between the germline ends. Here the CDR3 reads CASSLVNGGEQYF. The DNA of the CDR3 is TGTGCCAGCAGCTTAGTTAATGGGGGCGAGCAGTACTTC. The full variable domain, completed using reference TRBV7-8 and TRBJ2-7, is GAGVSQSPRYKVAKRGQDVALRCDPISGHVSLFWYQQALGQGPEFLTYFQNEAQLDKSGLPSDRFFAERPEGSVSTLKIQRTQQEDSAVYLCASSLVNGGEQYFGPGTRLTVT.

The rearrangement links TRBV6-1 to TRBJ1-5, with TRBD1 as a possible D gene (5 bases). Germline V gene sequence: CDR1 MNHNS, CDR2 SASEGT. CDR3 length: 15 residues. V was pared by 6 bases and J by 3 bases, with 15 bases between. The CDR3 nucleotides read TGTGCCAGCAGGAAACAGGAGTTGAACAATCAGCCCCAGCATTTT. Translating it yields CASRKQELNNQPQHF.

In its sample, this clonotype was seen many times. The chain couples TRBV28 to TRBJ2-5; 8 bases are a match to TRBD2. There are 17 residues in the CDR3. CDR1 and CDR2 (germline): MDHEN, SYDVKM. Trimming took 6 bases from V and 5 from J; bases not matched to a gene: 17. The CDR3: CASSFLLLRAGDETQYF. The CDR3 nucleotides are TGTGCCAGCAGCTTCCTCCTATTACGAGCGGGAGACGAGACCCAGTACTTC.

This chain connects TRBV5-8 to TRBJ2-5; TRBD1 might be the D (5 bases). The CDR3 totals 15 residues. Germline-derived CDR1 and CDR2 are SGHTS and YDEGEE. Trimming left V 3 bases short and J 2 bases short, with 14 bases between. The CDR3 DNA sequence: TGTGCCAGCAGCTATGTGGTGGGGCAACAAGAGACCCAGTACTTC. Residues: CASSYVVGQQETQYF.